The clone carrying this TCR beta chain was seen a few times. Its antigen is not identified. Arm-PCR with iRepertoire HTBI primers amplified the CDR3 regions for these TCR beta libraries. Using its own MiXCR run on the multiplex PCR reads, TCRdb lists one record per CDR3 protein. Counted here are 500,000 to 700,000 distinct CDR3 sequences, around 30% occurring once; the ten biggest clones make up roughly 46%. These data are taken from a study of regulatory T cells in long-lasting Graves disease. Looking at the study overall: The definition of persistent Graves' disease was over 5 years of antithyroid drugs with positive TSH receptor antibodies. Whole-study results and caveats: For persistent Graves' patients, TCR diversity was lower than for newly diagnosed ones.

Time point: persistent/refractory GD, antithyroid drugs over 5 years with positive TRAb. PBMC-derived RNA was used for the TCR library. Diagnosing Graves' disease relied on the American Thyroid Association guidelines. The sequencing here drew on peripheral blood mononuclear cells (PBMCs), taken when the disease was refractory, from a patient treated with antithyroid drugs. The receptor's source is a female donor with Graves disease.

The CDR3 sequence: CASSLRGRTQETQYF. The CDR3 region has the DNA TGTGCCAGCAGCTTGCGCGGGAGGACCCAGGAGACCCAGTACTTC. The rearrangement uses TRBV7-2 and TRBJ2-5, with 8 bases matching TRBD2. CDR3 length: 15 amino acids. CDR1 and CDR2 from the germline V gene are SGHTA and FQGNSA. V trimming: 3 bases; J trimming: 5 bases; junction bases outside the gene matches: 8. The whole variable domain, remainder taken from reference TRBV7-2 and TRBJ2-5, is GAGVSQSPSNKVTEKGKDVELRCDPISGHTALYWYRQSLGQGLEFLIYFQGNSAPDKSGLPSDRFSAERTGGSVSTLTIQRTQQEDSAVYLCASSLRGRTQETQYFGPGTRLLVL.